The 12 T cell receptor beta chains in this list originate from one sample, sequenced in a study of T-cell memory formation after mild COVID-19. TCRdb used MiXCR to reprocess the 5' RACE reads, holding one entry per CDR3 protein. Of 300,000 to 350,000 distinct CDR3 sequences detected, less than 20% appear once; the ten largest clones hold over 20%. Sequenced input: PBMCs or a T cell subset sorted from them (not recorded which). The receptors here all came from a young man who had mild COVID-19 (a few samples of this study predate the infection). Cell type and time point are not known.

CDR3 amino acids: CASSQDWKRSYNEQFF. CDR3 in DNA: TGTGCCAGCAGCCAAGATTGGAAGCGGTCCTACAATGAGCAGTTCTTC. This chain joins TRBV4-2 and TRBJ2-1; TRBD2 is a possible D gene (5 bases). Trimming took off 0 bases at V and 1 base at J, with 10 bases between the two ends. The CDR3 has 16 amino acids. CDR1 is LGHNA and CDR2 is YNFKEQ in the germline V gene.

The chain couples TRBV12-3 or TRBV12-4 to TRBJ1-1; D gene ambiguous. Trimming cost V 8 bases and J 11 bases, with 6 bases left between them. The CDR3 is made up of 8 amino acids. CDR3 region: CASGLAFF. The CDR3 coding sequence is TGTGCCAGCGGGCTCGCTTTCTTT.

CDR3 protein: CASSFPYTGELFF. The CDR3 DNA sequence: TGTGCCAGCAGCTTCCCATACACCGGGGAGCTGTTTTTT. The chain combines TRBV12-3 or TRBV12-4 with TRBJ2-2; no definite D call. The CDR3 runs to 13 residues. V was shortened by 6 bases and J by 3 bases, with 8 bases between the two germline ends.

For the CDR3, the DNA is TGTGCCAGCAGCCCACGAGCCCGCGGTGACAATGAGCAGTTCTTC. Residues: CASSPRARGDNEQFF. The genes are TRBV7-2 and TRBJ2-1; D unresolved. V shed 5 bases and J shed 5 bases, with 16 bases lying between them. The CDR3 consists of 15 residues. Germline lookup yields CDR1 SGHTA and CDR2 FQGNSA.

The rearrangement uses TRBV7-9 and TRBJ2-7; 8 bases are shared with TRBD2. The CDR3 runs to 13 residues. Losses at the gene ends were 5 bases for V and 4 bases for J; bases not matched to a gene: 4. From germline, CDR1 is SEHNR and CDR2 FQNEAQ (reference sequence). In DNA, the CDR3 is TGTGCCAGCAGCCCCCGGGGGGGATACGAGCAGTACGTC. Its protein is CASSPRGGYEQYV.

V and J are TRBV4-2 and TRBJ1-2; the D gene is possibly TRBD1 (6 bases). Germline CDR1 is LGHNA and CDR2 is YNFKEQ. Trimming took off 0 bases at V and 0 bases at J, with 14 bases between the two ends. The CDR3 is 17 amino acids. CDR3 sequence (DNA): TGTGCCAGCAGCCAAGATAGTATAGGACAGTCTAACTATGGCTACACCTTC. Translating gives CASSQDSIGQSNYGYTF.

This chain uses TRBV4-3 with TRBJ2-7, with D uncertain. The CDR3 is 15 residues long. Germline assignment: CDR1 LGHNA and CDR2 YSLEER. The V end lost 0 bases, the J end lost 3 bases, and 12 bases lay between the germline ends. CDR3 sequence: CASSQDQGLFYEQYF. CDR3 bases: TGCGCCAGCAGCCAAGATCAAGGCCTTTTCTACGAGCAGTACTTC.

The chain combines TRBV5-1 with TRBJ2-3; D gene ambiguous. The CDR3 consists of 12 residues. Germline V CDR1 and CDR2: SGHRS, YFSETQ. Trimming removed 5 bases at V and 1 base at J, with 5 bases between. The CDR3 loop is CASRVGTDTQYF. CDR3 bases: TGCGCCAGCAGGGTTGGCACAGATACGCAGTATTTT.

The rearrangement joins TRBV15 to TRBJ2-3; a possible D gene is TRBD2 (6 bases). Per germline, CDR1 LNHNV and CDR2 YYDKDF (reference sequence). Deletions cut 0 bases from V and 12 bases from J, with 13 bases between. The CDR3 spans 13 residues. In nucleotides, the CDR3 is TGTGCCACCAGCAGAGATGGAGGGAGGAAACAGTATTTT. Residues: CATSRDGGRKQYF. Supplemented by reference TRBV15 and TRBJ2-3, the full variable domain reads DAMVIQNPRYQVTQFGKPVTLSCSQTLNHNVMYWYQQKSSQAPKLLFHYYDKDFNNEADTPDNFQSRRPNTSFCFLDIRSPGLGDTAMYLCATSRDGGRKQYFGPGTRLTVL.

This clonotype was observed at least ten times. V gene TRBV7-2 combines with J gene TRBJ1-4; D not resolved. This CDR3 comprises 11 residues. The ends were cut back, 6 bases at V and 4 bases at J, with 3 bases in the middle. Germline assignment: CDR1 SGHTA and CDR2 FQGNSA. This chain's CDR3 is CASRLNEKLFF. The CDR3 DNA sequence: TGTGCCAGCAGACTTAATGAAAAACTGTTTTTT.

The table lists this clonotype with a few counts. The chain is built from TRBV12-3 or TRBV12-4 and TRBJ1-1; D is unclear. Trimming cost V 2 bases and J 7 bases, with 11 bases left between them. This CDR3 comprises 13 residues. CDR3 sequence (DNA): TGTGCCAGCAGTTTACGTGGGTGGGGTGAAGCTTTCTTT. It is translated as CASSLRGWGEAFF.

V usage is TRBV7-2 and J usage is TRBJ1-6; D is uncertain. Germline CDR1 is SGHTA and CDR2 is FQGNSA. Trimming removed 0 bases from V and 0 bases from J, with 6 bases in between. The CDR3 is 16 amino acids. This chain's CDR3 is CASSLAMISYNSPLHF. CDR3 sequence (DNA): TGTGCCAGCAGCTTAGCGATGATCTCCTATAATTCACCCCTCCACTTT.